Reported below is one T cell receptor (beta chain). Its antigen is currently unknown. The CDR3 covers 14 residues. The V gene lost 1 base and the J gene lost 7 bases, with 13 bases spanning the gap. Germline V lookup: CDR1 MGHRA, CDR2 YSYEKL. These data belong to a study of blood T cells in healthy people across ages. Study-wide points: Shifts in expanded clonotypes may have been confounded by donor CMV status, which was unknown.

With a J-beta primer mix and a sample-barcoded 5' primer, a second PCR ran about 6 to 11 cycles. Paired-end reads containing CDR3 totaled no fewer than 3 million for each sample. TCRdb itself ran the 5' RACE reads through MiXCR, one entry per CDR3 protein. This sample has over a million distinct CDR3 sequences, with roughly 43% found just once. Sequencing was carried out using blood. The clonotype originates from a woman under 30 in good health. The chain links TRBV4-1 to TRBJ1-2; D is perhaps TRBD1 (5 bases). The CDR3 is CASSQVAQGAGYTF. In DNA, the CDR3 is TGCGCCAGCAGCCAAGTAGCTCAGGGCGCTGGCTACACCTTC.